This T cell receptor (beta chain) was profiled in a study of siplizumab effects on memory and regulatory T cells. Regarding the study as a whole: Tregs that proliferated in siplizumab cultures did not have their suppressive function confirmed.

With respect to this clone: As yet, its antigen is unknown.

Per the germline V gene, CDR1 is LNHDA and CDR2 is SQIVND (reference sequence). V was pared by 1 base and J by 2 bases, with 6 bases of the junction left unmatched. This CDR3 is built from 17 residues. TCRdb's copy holds only in-frame clones and misses some; the assay was immunoSEQ multiplex PCR. The sample yields some 100,000 clones, about 95% seen once. This TCR came from a human donor in good health. The chain has TRBV19 and TRBJ2-1; TRBD1 matches 9 bases. The sequenced material came from Tregs sorted from blood. The CDR3 sequence is CASSIALDRGAYNEQFF. The DNA of the CDR3 is TGTGCCAGTAGTATAGCGCTCGACAGGGGGGCCTACAATGAGCAGTTCTTC.